This entry describes one T cell receptor beta chain. The antigen remains undetermined. Trimming removed 3 bases at V and 3 bases at J, with 15 bases between. CDR3 length equals 15 residues. CDR1 and CDR2 from the germline V gene are MDHEN and SYDVKM. This entry belongs to a study of PD-L1 blockade in urothelial cancer. Study summary: Intravenous atezolizumab, 1,200 mg every 3 weeks, was begun by patients in the mid-2010s.

Some clones are missing from TCRdb's copy, which holds only in-frame ones; the method was immunoSEQ multiplex PCR. The repertoire consists of tens of thousands of clones, with around 90% occurring once and the leading ten covering around 8%. Study-wide results and limits: Pretreatment clonality of the blood TCR repertoire below the median was predictive of superior survival.

The TCR sequence derives from a man in his 60s with urothelial cancer. The chain carries TRBV28 and TRBJ2-7; TRBD2 is a possible D gene (5 bases). Sequencing was performed on PBMCs, taken around atezolizumab (anti-PD-L1) treatment. CDR3 bases: TGTGCCAGCAGTTTTTCTGGCGGGCGGCTCTACGAGCAGTACTTC. Translation gives CASSFSGGRLYEQYF.